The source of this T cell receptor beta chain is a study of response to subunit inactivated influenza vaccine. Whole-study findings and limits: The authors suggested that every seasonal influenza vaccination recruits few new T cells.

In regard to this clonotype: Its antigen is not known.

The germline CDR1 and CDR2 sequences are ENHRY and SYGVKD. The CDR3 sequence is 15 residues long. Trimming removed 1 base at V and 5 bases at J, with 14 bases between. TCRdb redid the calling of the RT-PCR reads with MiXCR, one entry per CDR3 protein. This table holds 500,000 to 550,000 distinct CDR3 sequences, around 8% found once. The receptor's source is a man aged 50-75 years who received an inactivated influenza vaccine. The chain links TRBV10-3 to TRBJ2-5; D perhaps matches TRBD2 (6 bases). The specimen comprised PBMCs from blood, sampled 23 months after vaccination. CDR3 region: CAISELPGRGETQYF. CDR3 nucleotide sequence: TGTGCCATCAGTGAGTTACCTGGACGGGGGGAGACCCAGTACTTC.